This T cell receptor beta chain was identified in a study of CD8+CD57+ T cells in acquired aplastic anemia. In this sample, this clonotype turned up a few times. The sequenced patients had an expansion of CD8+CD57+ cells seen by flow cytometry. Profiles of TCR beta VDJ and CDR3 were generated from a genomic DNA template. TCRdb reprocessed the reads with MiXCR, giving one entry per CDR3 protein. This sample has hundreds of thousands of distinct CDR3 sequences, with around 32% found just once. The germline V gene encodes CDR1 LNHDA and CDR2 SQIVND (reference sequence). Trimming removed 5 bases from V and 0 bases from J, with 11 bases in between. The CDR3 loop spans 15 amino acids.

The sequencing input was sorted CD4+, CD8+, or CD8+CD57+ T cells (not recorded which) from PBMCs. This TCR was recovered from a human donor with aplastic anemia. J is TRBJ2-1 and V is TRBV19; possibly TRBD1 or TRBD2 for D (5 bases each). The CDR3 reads CASSFLGGSYNEQFF. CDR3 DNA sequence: TGTGCCAGTAGTTTCCTTGGGGGCTCCTACAATGAGCAGTTCTTC.